A selection of T cell receptor beta chains follows, all from one sample in a study of T cell responses to AZD1222 COVID-19 vaccine. The protocol was immunoSEQ multiplex PCR, while the TCRdb copy is restricted to in-frame clones and leaves out a portion. Of approximately 110,000 clones in the sample, around 90% were seen once. Sequenced material: peripheral blood, taken on day 0 of AZD1222 vaccination. The source of these receptors is an adult in good health. The conserved cysteine and the conserved F or W are not part of the CDR3 here. Size tells how often a clone was seen (once, few, many) or the class of an expanded clone, and some rows leave it out.

CDR3 protein | clone size | J gene | V gene
ASSFIDLGSSGNTIY | - | TRBJ1-3 | TRBV11-3
ASSFGGGYSGYT | - | TRBJ1-2 | TRBV5-1
ASSPGLAGAQETQY | - | TRBJ2-5 | TRBV28
ASSLRTSGGRNTQY | - | TRBJ2-3 | TRBV3-1/TRBV3-2
ASSLDMNTEAF | - | TRBJ1-1 | TRBV18
ASSQEVPRSGANVLT | - | TRBJ2-6 | TRBV4-3
ASTARRQGRNSPLH | - | TRBJ1-6 | TRBV28
ASSRQGAGEKLF | - | TRBJ1-4 | TRBV7-9
ASGSAGTPYEQY | - | TRBJ2-7 | TRBV6-5
ASSFSGGYNEQF | - | TRBJ2-1 | TRBV13
ASSAQGGNTIY | - | TRBJ1-3 | TRBV25-1
AWSEGNGYT | few | TRBJ1-2 | TRBV30
ATSVEGSRINEQF | - | TRBJ2-1 | TRBV24-1
ASSEARETQY | - | TRBJ2-5 | TRBV2
ASSDPRGTGQNGYT | - | TRBJ1-2 | TRBV6-1
ASSYSAGREKLF | - | TRBJ1-4 | TRBV6-5
ASSLERSPRETQY | - | TRBJ2-5 | TRBV7-3
ASSLAGKPGEQF | - | TRBJ2-1 | TRBV7-2
ASSWEWGYEQY | - | TRBJ2-7 | TRBV5-5
ASSYSVKGFEAF | - | TRBJ1-1 | TRBV6-2/TRBV6-3
ATSKRDLAYEQY | - | TRBJ2-7 | TRBV15
ASSLGAGTYEQY | - | TRBJ2-7 | TRBV27
ASSLRRERSEKLF | - | TRBJ1-4 | TRBV7-9
ASSPITGFPSYNEQF | - | TRBJ2-1 | TRBV18
ASSLTPRGGGGRNNEQF | - | TRBJ2-1 | TRBV4-2
ASRDEGRADEKLF | - | TRBJ1-4 | TRBV19
ASRPGSGGDQPQH | - | TRBJ1-5 | TRBV10-1
ASSIRGANYGYT | - | TRBJ1-2 | TRBV19
AISDSQLNYYGYT | - | TRBJ1-2 | TRBV10-3
ASSPGLAGGDNEQF | - | TRBJ2-1 | TRBV5-6
ASSVEGWGETNTGELF | once | TRBJ2-2 | TRBV9
ASSLPSGRVNTEAF | - | TRBJ1-1 | TRBV13
ASSVGTGEGTEAF | once | TRBJ1-1 | TRBV9
ASSEGTGPTHEQY | - | TRBJ2-7 | TRBV2
AWSDYGKGPYGYT | - | TRBJ1-2 | TRBV30
ASSLRQGGRNTIY | - | TRBJ1-3 | TRBV7-6
ATSRDSNPGPYEQY | - | TRBJ2-7 | TRBV15
ASSPGLGTDTQY | once | TRBJ2-3 | TRBV7-2
ASSLWGSEKLF | - | TRBJ1-4 | TRBV12-3/TRBV12-4
ASSIRGGEQY | - | TRBJ2-7 | TRBV19
ASSVGGVNTGELF | - | TRBJ2-2 | TRBV9
ASSFQSGVGSSYNSPLH | - | TRBJ1-6 | TRBV13
ASSETGGSNQPQH | - | TRBJ1-5 | TRBV6-5
ASSVNSGGLDTQY | - | TRBJ2-3 | TRBV9
ASSLGLNYGYT | once | TRBJ1-2 | TRBV5-6